This T cell receptor (beta chain) was sequenced for a study of T cells in Graves' hyperthyroidism and ophthalmopathy. Study overall: Initial diagnosis, before any treatment, was when peripheral blood was collected. Study findings and constraints: Appearing also in blood were most of the thyroid clonotypes expanded above 0.001.

At least 3 on the Clinical Activity Score was recorded for ophthalmopathy patients, who also had NOSPECS grade at least 4 and duration under 3 months. 10 ml of fresh peripheral blood supplied the PBMCs. Amplified TCR beta CDR3 regions derived from RNA transcripts. The HTBI primer set drove a first-round RT-PCR of the TCR CDR3. TCRdb reprocessed the multiplex PCR reads with MiXCR, giving one entry per CDR3 protein. The table records 300,000 to 500,000 distinct CDR3 sequences, over 13% of them present only once. On this clonotype: Antigen specificity is unknown.

Germline V gene sequence: CDR1 MNHEY, CDR2 SVGAGI. V lost 4 bases, J lost 9 bases, and 7 bases stayed unmatched. The CDR3 runs 14 residues. The sample was blood. This chain joins TRBV6-5 and TRBJ1-5; 9 nucleotides align to TRBD1. The receptor's source is a man aged 45 to 65 with Graves' ophthalmopathy. The CDR3 loop is CASSCGQGWRPQHF. CDR3 bases: TGTGCCAGCAGTTGCGGACAGGGGTGGAGGCCCCAGCATTTT.